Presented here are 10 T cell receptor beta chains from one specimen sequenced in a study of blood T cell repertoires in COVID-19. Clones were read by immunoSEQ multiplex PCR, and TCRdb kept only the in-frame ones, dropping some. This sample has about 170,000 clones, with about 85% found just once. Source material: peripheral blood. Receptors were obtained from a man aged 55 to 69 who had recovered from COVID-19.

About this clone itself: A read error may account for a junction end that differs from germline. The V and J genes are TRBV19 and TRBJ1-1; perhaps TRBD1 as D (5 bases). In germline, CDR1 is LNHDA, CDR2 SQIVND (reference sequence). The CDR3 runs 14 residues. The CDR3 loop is CARSIAGRTIEAFF. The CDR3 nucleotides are TGTGCCAGGAGTATAGCGGGTAGGACAATTGAAGCTTTCTTT.

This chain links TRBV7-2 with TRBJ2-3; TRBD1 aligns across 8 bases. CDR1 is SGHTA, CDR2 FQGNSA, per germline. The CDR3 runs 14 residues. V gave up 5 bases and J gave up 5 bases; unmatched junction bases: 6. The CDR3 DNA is TGTGCCAGCAGCCCTAGGACAGGGCGAGATACGCAGTATTTT. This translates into CASSPRTGRDTQYF. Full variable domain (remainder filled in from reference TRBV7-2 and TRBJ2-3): GAGVSQSPSNKVTEKGKDVELRCDPISGHTALYWYRQSLGQGLEFLIYFQGNSAPDKSGLPSDRFSAERTGGSVSTLTIQRTQQEDSAVYLCASSPRTGRDTQYFGPGTRLTVL.

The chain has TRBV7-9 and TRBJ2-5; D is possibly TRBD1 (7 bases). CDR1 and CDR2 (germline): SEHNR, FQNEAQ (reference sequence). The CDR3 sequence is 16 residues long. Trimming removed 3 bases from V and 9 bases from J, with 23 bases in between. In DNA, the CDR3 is TGTGCCAGCAGCTTGCACTTTTGGCAGGGGGACTGGGCCCAGTACTTC. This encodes CASSLHFWQGDWAQYF. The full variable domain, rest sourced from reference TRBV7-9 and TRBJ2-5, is DTGVSQNPRHKITKRGQNVTFRCDPISEHNRLYWYRQTLGQGPEFLTYFQNEAQLEKSRLLSDRFSAERPKGSFSTLEIQRTEQGDSAMYLCASSLHFWQGDWAQYFGPGTRLLVL.

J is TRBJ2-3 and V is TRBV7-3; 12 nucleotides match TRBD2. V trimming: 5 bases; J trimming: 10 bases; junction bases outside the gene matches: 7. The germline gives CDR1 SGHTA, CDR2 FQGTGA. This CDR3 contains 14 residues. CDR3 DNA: TGTGCCAGCAGCCCTGGACTAGCGGGGAATGCGCAGTATTTT. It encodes CASSPGLAGNAQYF.

DNA of the CDR3: TGTGCCAGCAGCCAAGATCCGGCAGGGGGAAACACCATATATTTT. It specifies CASSQDPAGGNTIYF. The chain carries TRBV3-1 (or the pseudogene TRBV3-2) and TRBJ1-3, with D possibly TRBD1 on 5 matching bases. V was clipped by 0 bases and J by 4 bases, with 10 bases between them. CDR3 length: 15 residues. Germline V gene data show CDR1 as LGHDT and CDR2 as YNNKEL (reference sequence).

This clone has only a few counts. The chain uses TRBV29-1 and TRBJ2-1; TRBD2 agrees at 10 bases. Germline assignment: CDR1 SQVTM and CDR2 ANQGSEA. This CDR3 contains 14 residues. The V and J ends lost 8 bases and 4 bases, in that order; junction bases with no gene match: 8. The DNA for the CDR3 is TGCAGCATTTCCGGGACTAGCGTATACAATGAGCAGTTCTTC. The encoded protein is CSISGTSVYNEQFF.

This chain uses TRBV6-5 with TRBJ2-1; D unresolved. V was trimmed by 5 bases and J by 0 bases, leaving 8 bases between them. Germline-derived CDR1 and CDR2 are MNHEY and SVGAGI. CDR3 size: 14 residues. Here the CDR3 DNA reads TGTGCCAGCAGTCGGCCAGGCTCCTACAATGAGCAGTTCTTC. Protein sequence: CASSRPGSYNEQFF.

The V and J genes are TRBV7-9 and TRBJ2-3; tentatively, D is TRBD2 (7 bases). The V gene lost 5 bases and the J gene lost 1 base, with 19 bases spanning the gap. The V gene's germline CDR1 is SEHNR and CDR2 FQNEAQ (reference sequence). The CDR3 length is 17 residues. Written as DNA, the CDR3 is TGTGCCAGCAGCCTCCCCCGAGGGGGGGGCGGCACAGATACGCAGTATTTT. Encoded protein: CASSLPRGGGGTDTQYF.

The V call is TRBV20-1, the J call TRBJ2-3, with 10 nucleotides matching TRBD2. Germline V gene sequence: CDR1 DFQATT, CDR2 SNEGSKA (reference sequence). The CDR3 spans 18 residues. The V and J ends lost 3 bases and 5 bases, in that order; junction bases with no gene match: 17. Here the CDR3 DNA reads TGCAGTGCTAGTGGTTGGCTAGCGGGGGCCGTGCAGGTAGATACGCAGTATTTT. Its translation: CSASGWLAGAVQVDTQYF.

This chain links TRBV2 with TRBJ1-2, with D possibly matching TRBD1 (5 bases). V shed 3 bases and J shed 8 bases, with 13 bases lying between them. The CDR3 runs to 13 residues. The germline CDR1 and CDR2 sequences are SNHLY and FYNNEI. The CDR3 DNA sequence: TGTGCCAGCAGTGACGGAGGGGTGGGCGGCTACACCTTC. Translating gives CASSDGGVGGYTF.